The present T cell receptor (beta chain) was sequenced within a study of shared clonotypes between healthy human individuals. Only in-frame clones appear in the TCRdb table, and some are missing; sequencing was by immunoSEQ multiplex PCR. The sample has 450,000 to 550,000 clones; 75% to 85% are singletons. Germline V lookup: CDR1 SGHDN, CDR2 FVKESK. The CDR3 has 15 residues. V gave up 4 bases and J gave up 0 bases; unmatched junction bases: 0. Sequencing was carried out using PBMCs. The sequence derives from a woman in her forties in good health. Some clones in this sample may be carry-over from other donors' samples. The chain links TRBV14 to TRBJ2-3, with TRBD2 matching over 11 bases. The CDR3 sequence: CASSRTSGSTDTQYF. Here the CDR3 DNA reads TGTGCCAGCAGCCGGACTAGCGGGAGCACAGATACGCAGTATTTT.